These 28 T cell receptor delta chains share one sample of origin, sequenced in a study of gamma-delta T cells after stem cell transplantation. TCRdb called clones from the RT-PCR reads again using CATT. The sample shows roughly 1,400 delta-chain clones, about 1.6% of them seen only once. The sample was gamma-delta T cells. The source is a human donor. It is not recorded whose cells these are; they may come from a transplant donor.

Relative to its sample, this clone is medium-sized. The chain uses TRDV1 and TRDJ1; TRDD3 matches 10 bases. The CDR3 is made up of 22 amino acids. In germline, CDR1 is TSWWSYY, CDR2 QGS. The V and J ends lost 2 bases and 0 bases, in that order; junction bases with no gene match: 21. The CDR3 spells CALGEIISYSSSTGGYTDKLIF. CDR3 nucleotide sequence: TGTGCTCTTGGGGAAATAATTTCCTACTCATCGAGTACTGGGGGATACACCGATAAACTCATCTTT.

Sample share makes this clone medium-sized (0.01 to 0.1%). This sample includes further DNA sequences coding for the same CDR3. The gene calls are TRDV1 and TRDJ1, with 8 bases aligning to TRDD3. The CDR3 is 16 residues long. Germline V gives CDR1 TSWWSYY, CDR2 QGS. J was trimmed by 0 bases and V by 3 bases; bases with no gene match: 6. The CDR3 is CALGDHWGPNTDKLIF. The CDR3 region has the DNA TGTGCTCTTGGGGACCACTGGGGGCCCAACACCGATAAACTCATCTTT.

This clone was counted many times. A far more abundant clone sits one base away, making this likely a read error. This chain connects TRDV2 to TRDJ1; 7 bases are a match to TRDD3. Germline trimming cut 0 bases from V and 0 bases from J; bases unmatched to any gene: 12. Germline CDR1 GEAIGNYY, CDR2 EKD. The CDR3 contains 18 residues. The CDR3 spells CACDTRGRGLGDTDKLIF. The CDR3 region has the DNA TGTGCCTGTGACACCAGGGGACGAGGGCTGGGGGACACCGATAAACTCATCTTT.

About this clone itself: With a much larger clone just one base away, this may be a read error. Other DNA sequences within the sample encode an identical CDR3. The V gene is TRDV1, the J gene TRDJ1; TRDD3 is a possible D gene (5 bases). Germline V gene lookup returns CDR1 TSWWSYY and CDR2 QGS. V was shortened by 4 bases and J by 5 bases, with 29 bases between the two germline ends. The length of the CDR3 is 19 residues. CDR3 loop: CALGVGPLRDFCVTDKLIF. DNA of the CDR3: TGTGCTCTTGGGGTCGGCCCTCTGAGGGATTTCTGTGTCACTGATAAACTCATCTTT.

This clone showed up just a few times. The TCRdb protein, from a much larger clone, departs from this DNA's translation at residue 9, likely by read error; the protein shown derives from the DNA. The chain carries TRDV2 and TRDJ1; 7 bases map to TRDD3. This CDR3 has 17 residues. The V and J ends lost 3 bases and 0 bases, in that order; junction bases with no gene match: 12. Germline V gene data show CDR1 as GEAIGNYY and CDR2 as EKD. CDR3 bases: TGTGCCTGTGACCCCACTGGGGATATCCCTTACACCGATAAACTCATCTTT. Translating it yields CACDPTGDIPYTDKLIF.

This clone is large (0.1 to 1%) in the sample. The sample carries other DNA sequences with the same CDR3. V usage is TRDV2 and J usage is TRDJ1; 8 bases match TRDD3. The germline V gene has CDR1 GEAIGNYY and CDR2 EKD. Unmatched junction bases numbered 12, after V lost 0 bases and J lost 1 base. The length of the CDR3 is 18 residues. CDR3 DNA: TGTGCCTGTGACACCTGGGCCCCGGGGGATAGGAGCACCGATAAACTCATCTTT. It encodes CACDTWAPGDRSTDKLIF.

This clone was seen more than once but under ten times. A read error likely explains this, since a far larger clone differs by one base. The same CDR3 also results from other DNA sequences found in this sample. The chain has TRDV1 and TRDJ4; D possibly matches TRDD2 or TRDD3 (6 bases each). Between the trimmed V and J ends, which lost 2 bases and 4 bases, there was a span of 29 bases. CDR1 and CDR2 (germline): TSWWSYY, QGS. The CDR3 covers 19 residues. CDR3 DNA: TGTGCTCTTGGGGAATTCCGACGGCCTTCCCCCGCCGGGGGACTACCCCTGATCTTT. Translation: CALGEFRRPSPAGGLPLIF.

This clone occurred many times. J is TRDJ1 and V is TRDV2; D is uncertain. Germline CDR1 reads GEAIGNYY; CDR2 reads EKD. Trimming took off 9 bases at V and 1 base at J, with 11 bases between the two ends. There are 12 residues in the CDR3. CDR3 protein: CAGIQITDKLIF. CDR3 bases: TGTGCCGGTATACAAATCACCGATAAACTCATCTTT.

About this clone itself: It is likely a read error: a sequence one base away is far more abundant. Different DNA sequences within this sample yield the same CDR3. The chain employs TRDV1 and TRDJ4; D is perhaps TRDD2 or TRDD3 (6 bases each). CDR1 is TSWWSYY and CDR2 is QGS in the germline V gene. V was cut by 2 bases and J by 4 bases, with 29 bases left in between. The CDR3 runs 19 residues. The CDR3: CALGEFRRPSPAGGLPLIF. The CDR3 DNA reads as TGTGCTCTTGGGGAATTCCGAAGGCCTTCCCCGGCCGGGGGACTACCCCTGATCTTT.

This clone is classed as medium-sized. A far larger clone differs by one base, so this is likely a read error. The chain employs TRDV2 and TRDJ1; 10 positions agree with TRDD3. The germline V gene has CDR1 GEAIGNYY and CDR2 EKD. The CDR3 is 16 residues long. The V and J ends lost 6 bases and 0 bases, in that order; junction bases with no gene match: 9. The CDR3 reads CACPQGGIRYTDKLIF. The CDR3 region has the DNA TGTGCCTGTCCCCAAGGGGGGATACGCTACACCGATAAACTCATCTTT.

In its sample, this clone ranks as medium-sized. A single base is all that separates this from a far larger clone, so a read error is likely. The chain combines TRDV1 with TRDJ1, with 9 bases aligning to TRDD3. The CDR3 has 22 residues. V lost 3 bases and J lost 3; bases outside the gene matches: 26. CDR1 and CDR2 from the germline V gene are TSWWSYY and QGS. In DNA form, the CDR3 reads TGTGCTCTTGGGGACCTCCATACGGGGTACTGGGGGACCGACCCGTACGCCGATAAACTCATCTTT. It is translated as CALGDLHTGYWGTDPYADKLIF.

Comment on this clone: A read error likely explains this, since a far larger clone differs by one base. Other nucleotide sequences from this sample produce the same CDR3. The gene calls are TRDV2 and TRDJ1; D is possibly TRDD3 (6 bases). There are 18 residues in the CDR3. Trimming took off 1 base at V and 2 bases at J, with 22 bases between the two ends. The germline V gene has CDR1 GEAIGNYY and CDR2 EKD. CDR3 nucleotide sequence: TGTGCCTGTGACACTGTGGAAGGGATAGCGGGGGCTACCGATAAACTCATCTTT. It is translated as CACDTVEGIAGATDKLIF.

About this clone itself: This likely reflects a read error, since a far larger clone is one base away. The chain combines TRDV2 with TRDJ1; TRDD3 aligns across 13 bases. From germline, CDR1 is GEAIGNYY and CDR2 EKD. The CDR3 runs 15 residues. CDR3 DNA: TGTGCCTGCACACTGGGGGATACGTACACCGATAAACCCATCTTT. Translation gives CACTLGDTYTDKPIF.

In this sample, this clone turned up a few times. A far larger clone is off by one base, so a read error is likely. This same CDR3 is encoded by further DNA sequences in the sample. This sequence joins TRDV2 and TRDJ1, with 9 bases identical to TRDD3. Per the germline V gene, CDR1 is GEAIGNYY and CDR2 is EKD. This CDR3 has 17 residues. CDR3 nucleotide sequence: TGTGCCTGTGACCTACTGGGGGAGAGGGGGAACACCGACAAACTCATCTTT. Protein sequence: CACDLLGERGNTDKLIF.

To note about this clone: It differs at one base from a far larger clone, so likely a read error. This same CDR3 is encoded by further DNA sequences in the sample. The chain has TRDV2 and TRDJ1; D uncertain. The CDR3 is 13 residues long. V was trimmed by 0 bases and J by 2 bases, leaving 6 bases between them. Germline CDR1 is GEAIGNYY and CDR2 is EKD. The CDR3 is CACDTGLTDKLIF. CDR3 nucleotides: TGTGCCTGTGACACCGGACTTACCGATAAACTCATCTTT.

By frequency in the sample, this clone is medium-sized. V is TRDV1 and J is TRDJ1; 8 bases match TRDD3. V lost 5 bases, J lost 3 bases, and 44 bases stayed unmatched. From germline, CDR1 is TSWWSYY and CDR2 QGS. The CDR3 is 27 amino acids. CDR3 DNA: TGTGCTCTTGGGTCTTTACACCTCTTCTTCGCGACGACTGGGGGCGGCCCGTTACATGATGATCCCGATAAACTCATCTTT. This translates into CALGSLHLFFATTGGGPLHDDPDKLIF.

Of note for this clone: With only one base between it and a far larger clone, this is likely a read error. The same CDR3 arises from other DNA sequences in this sample as well. The chain is built from TRAV29/DV5 and TRDJ1; possibly TRDD2 or TRDD3 for D (7 bases each). CDR1 NSMFDY and CDR2 ISSIKDK come from the germline V gene. V gave up 1 base and J gave up 8 bases, with 27 bases separating them. The CDR3 consists of 17 residues. CDR3 sequence (DNA): TGTGCAGCAAGCACGGCCTTCCTGCGTACTGGGGAGCCCAAACTCATCTTT. It specifies CAASTAFLRTGEPKLIF.

Within the sample, this clone is medium-sized. A far larger clone is off by one base, so a read error is likely. Other DNA sequences in the sample encode the same CDR3. The V and J genes are TRDV2 and TRDJ1; 8 nucleotides match TRDD3. CDR3 length: 17 residues. Per the germline V gene, CDR1 is GEAIGNYY and CDR2 is EKD. CDR3 sequence: CACDTVGIQGDTDKLIF. CDR3 bases: TGTGCCTGCGACACGGTGGGGATACAGGGGGACACCGATAAACTCATCTTT.

In this sample, this clone turned up a few times. The protein recorded in TCRdb matches a much larger clone and deviates from this DNA's translation at residue 14, suggesting a read error; the protein here is obtained by translating the DNA. This chain connects TRDV2 to TRDJ1, with TRDD3 matching over 7 bases. The CDR3 is 16 residues long. Germline V gene data show CDR1 as GEAIGNYY and CDR2 as EKD. DNA for the CDR3: TGTGCCTGTGACAAGGTGGGGGAATCGTACACCGATAAACCCATCTTT. Its protein product is CACDKVGESYTDKPIF.

This clone was seen a handful of times. TCRdb records a much larger clone's protein for this DNA, with a difference at residue 13 that likely arises from a read error; the protein given is the translation of the DNA. This chain joins TRDV2 and TRDJ1; 11 bases are a match to TRDD3. The CDR3 is 15 residues long. CDR1 and CDR2 (germline): GEAIGNYY, EKD. CDR3 in DNA: TGTGCCTGTGACTCACTGGGGGATAAAACCGATAAACCCATCTTT. Encoded protein: CACDSLGDKTDKPIF.

Regarding this clone: The TCRdb record carries a much larger clone's protein, which differs from this DNA's translation at residue 19; a read error is the likely cause, and the protein listed here is the DNA translation. The chain links TRDV1 to TRDJ2, with D possibly called TRDD2 or TRDD3 (5 bases each). The CDR3 extends over 21 amino acids. Germline CDR1 TSWWSYY, CDR2 QGS. The CDR3 sequence is CALGEPHFPDRGESLTAQPFF. As DNA, the CDR3 is TGTGCTCTTGGGGAACCTCACTTCCCTGATCGGGGAGAGTCTTTGACAGCACAACCCTTCTTT.

On this clone itself: TCRdb attributes to this sequence the protein of a much larger clone, which differs from the DNA translation at residue 10; a read error is likely, and the protein displayed is translated from the DNA. The chain uses TRDV2 and TRDJ1, with TRDD3 identical over 7 bases. With 2 bases clipped from V and 1 base from J, the junction kept 9 bases outside the gene matches. The CDR3 contains 16 residues. Germline values: CDR1 GEAIGNYY, CDR2 EKD. The CDR3 loop is CACDKVGESCTDKLIF. CDR3 DNA sequence: TGTGCCTGTGACAAGGTGGGGGAATCGTGCACCGATAAACTCATCTTT.

This clone was recorded a few times. TCRdb lists the protein of a much larger clone for this DNA, which differs at residue 17, so this is likely a read error; the protein given here is translated from the DNA itself. The J gene is TRDJ1, the V gene TRDV2; 11 bases are shared with TRDD3. V gave up 1 base and J gave up 3 bases; unmatched junction bases: 24. CDR1 GEAIGNYY and CDR2 EKD come from the germline V gene. This CDR3 has 22 residues. DNA for the CDR3: TGTGCCTGTGACACGAATAGTTTCCTACGTTGGGGGATACGCCCGTACTCCGATAAACTCATCTTT. Encoded protein: CACDTNSFLRWGIRPYSDKLIF.

This clone has a handful of counts. This DNA's translation and the protein TCRdb lists, from a much larger clone, do not match at residue 10, likely due to a read error; the protein shown is translated from the DNA. The CDR3 is CACDTVGLQEGGSNRRGDTDKLIF. For the CDR3, the DNA is TGTGCCTGTGACACCGTTGGCCTACAGGAGGGGGGATCCAACAGACGTGGGGACACCGATAAACTCATCTTT. The rearrangement links TRDV2 to TRDJ1, with 7 bases aligning to TRDD3. The CDR3 extends over 24 amino acids. The junction had 30 bases not matched to a gene; V was cut back by 0 bases and J by 0 bases. The germline V gene encodes CDR1 GEAIGNYY and CDR2 EKD.

In its sample, this clone is medium-sized. The chain joins TRDV1 to TRDJ1, with 8 bases matching TRDD3. This CDR3 contains 17 residues. The V and J ends lost 2 bases and 0 bases, in that order; junction bases with no gene match: 8. Germline loops: CDR1 TSWWSYY, CDR2 QGS. CDR3 coding DNA: TGTGCTCTTGGGGAATACTGGGGGTCACCGTACACCGATAAACTCATCTTT. Residues: CALGEYWGSPYTDKLIF.

This clone was counted between two and nine times. This likely stems from a read error, as it lies one base from a far larger clone. Different DNA sequences within this sample yield the same CDR3. The chain uses TRDV1 and TRDJ4, with D perhaps given as TRDD2 or TRDD3 (6 bases each). The length of the CDR3 is 19 residues. CDR1 is TSWWSYY, CDR2 QGS, per germline. Trimming shortened V by 3 bases and J by 4 bases, and 30 bases separated the two germline ends. CDR3 sequence: CALGEFRRPSPAGGLPLIF. CDR3 DNA sequence: TGTGCTCTTGGGGAGTTCCGACGGCCTTCCCCGGCCGGGGGACTACCCCTGATCTTT.

This clone was seen at least ten times. CDR3 sequence (DNA): TGTGCTCTTGGGGACAACCCAATTCCATTTCTACTGGGGGATCGACGGTACACCGATAAACTCATCTTT. This sequence encodes CALGDNPIPFLLGDRRYTDKLIF. The chain joins TRDV1 to TRDJ1; TRDD3 agrees at 10 bases. Germline CDR1 TSWWSYY, CDR2 QGS. Trimming at V came to 3 bases and at J to 0 bases, leaving 25 bases not matched to a gene. CDR3 length equals 23 residues.

This clone has a handful of counts. This CDR3 is also generated by other DNA sequences in the sample. This sequence joins TRDV1 and TRDJ1; tentatively, D is TRDD3 (6 bases). Germline CDR1 is TSWWSYY and CDR2 is QGS. The CDR3 is made up of 21 amino acids. The V and J ends lost 0 bases and 1 base respectively, with 27 bases between them. The CDR3 DNA is TGTGCTCTTGGGGAACTAGGTCCCATTCTACGATGGGGGGGGAGCACCGATAAACTCATCTTT. Amino acid sequence: CALGELGPILRWGGSTDKLIF.